Shown below are 19 T cell receptor beta chains from a single sample sequenced in a study of graft-versus-host responses after intestinal transplantation. Generated by immunoSEQ multiplex PCR, the TCRdb table keeps only in-frame clones and is missing some. Of more than 50,000 clones detected, 90% to 95% appear once; the ten largest clones hold approximately 2.9%. The sequencing used PBMCs, collected approximately 120 days after intestinal transplantation. The receptors shown here come from a human patient who received an intestinal transplant, so some T cells may come from the graft donor.

This chain joins TRBV7-9 and TRBJ2-1; 14 bases are a match to TRBD2. The CDR3 length is 18 residues. Germline lookup yields CDR1 SEHNR and CDR2 FQNEAQ (reference sequence). V shed 1 base and J 1 base; nucleotides not matched to a gene: 3. As DNA, the CDR3 is TGTGCCAGCAGCTTAGGCGGGACTAGCGGGAGTTCCTACAATGAGCAGTTCTTC. This codes for CASSLGGTSGSSYNEQFF.

The chain carries TRBV18 and TRBJ2-1; perhaps TRBD1 as D (8 bases). The ends were cut back, 0 bases at V and 8 bases at J, with 14 bases in the middle. The germline CDR1 and CDR2 sequences are KGHSH and LQKENI. CDR3 length equals 15 residues. In DNA, the CDR3 is TGTGCCAGCTCACCACCGAGCGGGACAGGCTATGAGCAGTTCTTC. Translating gives CASSPPSGTGYEQFF.

V gene TRBV2 combines with J gene TRBJ2-7; 11 bases line up with TRBD1. V dropped 10 bases and J dropped 4; count of bases not matched to a gene: 9. CDR3 length equals 14 residues. In germline, CDR1 is SNHLY, CDR2 FYNNEI. The CDR3 is CATDYGTGGYEQYF. Written as DNA, the CDR3 is TGTGCCACCGACTATGGGACAGGGGGATACGAGCAGTACTTC. Full variable domain (rest looked up from reference TRBV2 and TRBJ2-7): EPEVTQTPSHQVTQMGQEVILRCVPISNHLYFYWYRQILGQKVEFLVSFYNNEISEKSEIFDDQFSVERPDGSNFTLKIRSTKLEDSAMYFCATDYGTGGYEQYFGPGTRLTVT.

The chain has TRBV13 and TRBJ2-2; 8 positions agree with TRBD2. V shed 1 base and J 4 bases; nucleotides not matched to a gene: 8. From germline, CDR1 is PRHDT and CDR2 FYEKMQ (reference sequence). CDR3 length: 17 amino acids. CDR3 coding DNA: TGTGCCAGCAGCTTAGCTTACCTAGCGGGCCCCACCGGGGAGCTGTTTTTT. The encoded protein is CASSLAYLAGPTGELFF. Full variable domain (rest looked up from reference TRBV13 and TRBJ2-2): AAGVIQSPRHLIKEKRETATLKCYPIPRHDTVYWYQQGPGQDPQFLISFYEKMQSDKGSIPDRFSAQQFSDYHSELNMSSLELGDSALYFCASSLAYLAGPTGELFFGEGSRLTVL.

The chain combines TRBV7-9 with TRBJ1-1; D remains unclear. The V gene lost 5 bases and the J gene lost 1 base, with 14 bases spanning the gap. This CDR3 region has 15 residues. Per the germline V gene, CDR1 is SEHNR and CDR2 is FQNEAQ (reference sequence). CDR3 DNA sequence: TGTGCCAGCAGCCGAAACCCGATTTCGAACACTGAAGCTTTCTTT. It encodes CASSRNPISNTEAFF. The whole variable domain, remainder taken from reference TRBV7-9 and TRBJ1-1, is DTGVSQNPRHKITKRGQNVTFRCDPISEHNRLYWYRQTLGQGPEFLTYFQNEAQLEKSRLLSDRFSAERPKGSFSTLEIQRTEQGDSAMYLCASSRNPISNTEAFFGQGTRLTVV.

The V and J genes are TRBV4-1 and TRBJ2-4, with 8 bases lining up with TRBD2. The V gene end was trimmed by 1 base and the J gene end by 8 bases; junction bases not matched to a gene: 4. CDR3 length: 14 amino acids. Germline CDR1 is MGHRA and CDR2 is YSYEKL. The CDR3 DNA is TGCGCCAGCAGCCAAGCGCCCGGGGGGGACATTCAGTACTTC. It encodes CASSQAPGGDIQYF.

The rearrangement joins TRBV2 to TRBJ2-6, with D possibly TRBD1 on 5 matching bases. The CDR3 covers 17 residues. The germline gives CDR1 SNHLY, CDR2 FYNNEI. V shed 6 bases and J shed 4 bases, with 19 bases lying between them. CDR3 residues: CASSESLWGPGANVLTF. The CDR3 DNA is TGTGCCAGCAGCGAGTCCCTCTGGGGCCCCGGGGCCAACGTCCTGACTTTC.

The genes are TRBV7-9 and TRBJ2-5, with D perhaps TRBD2 (5 bases). The CDR3 covers 15 residues. The germline gives CDR1 SEHNR, CDR2 FQNEAQ (reference sequence). Trimming cost V 5 bases and J 1 base, with 14 bases left between them. CDR3: CASSRSSDCQETQYF. As DNA, the CDR3 is TGTGCCAGCAGCCGTTCTTCGGACTGCCAAGAGACCCAGTACTTC.

The J gene is TRBJ1-1, the V gene TRBV4-1; a weak D match, TRBD1 (5 bases). In germline, CDR1 is MGHRA, CDR2 YSYEKL. The ends were cut back, 1 base at V and 0 bases at J, with 15 bases in the middle. This CDR3 is 17 amino acids long. The CDR3 DNA is TGCGCCAGCAGCCAAGCCCTTGGGGGGTTCATGAACACTGAAGCTTTCTTT. This gives the protein CASSQALGGFMNTEAFF.

Here the CDR3 DNA reads TGTGCCAGCAGCGGGCCCGGGGAGGTTGGCAAAAACATTCAGTACTTC. It specifies CASSGPGEVGKNIQYF. The gene calls are TRBV4-2 and TRBJ2-4; D is possibly TRBD2 (6 bases). The CDR3 consists of 16 residues. Per the germline V gene, CDR1 is LGHNA and CDR2 is YNFKEQ. V was pared by 5 bases and J by 3 bases, with 17 bases between.

The rearrangement links TRBV7-8 to TRBJ2-5; TRBD1 might be the D (5 bases). The CDR3 has 11 amino acids. Deletions cut 3 bases from V and 10 bases from J, with 9 bases between. Looked up from germline, CDR1 is SGHVS and CDR2 is FQNEAQ. The CDR3 reads CASSLTEDQYF. The CDR3 DNA reads TGTGCCAGCAGCTTGACAGAGGACCAGTACTTC. Supplemented by reference TRBV7-8 and TRBJ2-5, the full variable domain reads GAGVSQSPRYKVAKRGQDVALRCDPISGHVSLFWYQQALGQGPEFLTYFQNEAQLDKSGLPSDRFFAERPEGSVSTLKIQRTQQEDSAVYLCASSLTEDQYFGPGTRLLVL.

The chain recombines TRBV6-5 with TRBJ2-7; TRBD1 aligns across 7 bases. Trimming at V came to 4 bases and at J to 2 bases, leaving 2 bases not matched to a gene. Germline V gene data show CDR1 as MNHEY and CDR2 as SVGAGI. The CDR3 runs to 13 residues. CDR3 sequence reads: CASSSGQTYEQYF. In DNA, the CDR3 is TGTGCCAGCAGTTCGGGACAGACCTACGAGCAGTACTTC.

The rearrangement links TRBV25-1 to TRBJ2-7; unclear D gene. This CDR3 is 14 amino acids long. Germline CDR1 MGHDK, CDR2 SYGVNS. Trimming left V 4 bases short and J 5 bases short, with 15 bases between. The CDR3, as DNA: TGTGCCAGCAGTGGACGCGACCCATCGGACGAGCAGTACTTC. Translated: CASSGRDPSDEQYF.

The chain joins TRBV5-1 to TRBJ1-5, with D uncertain. Trimming took off 0 bases at V and 3 bases at J, with 10 bases between the two ends. Per germline, CDR1 SGHRS and CDR2 YFSETQ. CDR3 size: 15 residues. CDR3 protein: CASSLGEQLNQPQHF. The CDR3 bases are TGCGCCAGCAGCTTGGGGGAGCAGCTCAATCAGCCCCAGCATTTT.

The J gene is TRBJ1-2, the V gene TRBV7-2; D is undetermined. The CDR3 extends over 16 amino acids. Germline CDR1 is SGHTA and CDR2 is FQGNSA. V was trimmed by 1 base and J by 6 bases, leaving 18 bases between them. The CDR3 DNA is TGTGCCAGCAGCTTAGTCTGGGATCGACGAGGCAATGGCTACACCTTC. It encodes CASSLVWDRRGNGYTF.

The V gene is TRBV18, the J gene TRBJ2-2, with 7 bases aligning to TRBD2. The length of the CDR3 is 16 residues. Germline V gene lookup returns CDR1 KGHSH and CDR2 LQKENI. The V segment lost 0 bases and the J segment 1 base; nucleotides outside the gene matches: 2. The CDR3 loop is CASSPPASGNTGELFF. The CDR3 coding sequence is TGTGCCAGCTCACCACCGGCTAGCGGGAACACCGGGGAGCTGTTTTTT.

CDR3 region: CASSDRRQGNEKLFF. CDR3 nucleotide sequence: TGTGCCAGCAGTGACAGAAGACAGGGCAATGAAAAACTGTTTTTT. V is TRBV2 and J is TRBJ1-4, with TRBD1 identical over 7 bases. The CDR3 runs to 15 residues. CDR1 and CDR2 (germline): SNHLY, FYNNEI. V shed 3 bases, J shed 5 bases, and the junction held 6 bases outside the gene matches.

This clone has just one count. The chain uses TRBV4-1 and TRBJ1-2, with 7 bases fitting TRBD1. Trimming removed 2 bases from V and 6 bases from J; junction bases left unmatched: 9. Germline CDR1 reads MGHRA; CDR2 reads YSYEKL. The CDR3 consists of 15 residues. This CDR3 is CASSQPSRGIHGYTF. DNA of the CDR3: TGCGCCAGCAGCCAACCTAGCAGGGGGATCCATGGCTACACCTTC.

The chain recombines TRBV11-2 with TRBJ2-5; TRBD2 agrees at 10 bases. With the DNA end fitting TRBJ2-7 better, the J assignment may be wrong. CDR1 is SGHAT and CDR2 is FQNNGV in the germline V gene. The CDR3 length is 13 residues. The CDR3 reads CASSLGLAFEQYF. The CDR3 DNA reads TGTGCCAGCAGCTTGGGACTAGCGTTCGAGCAGTACTTC.